A selection of T cell receptor beta chains follows, all from one sample in a study of tissue T cells after allogeneic stem cell transplantation. The repertoire was sequenced with immunoSEQ multiplex PCR; TCRdb's copy has only in-frame clones and lacks some. Of under 2,500 clones detected, around 74% appear once; the ten largest clones hold under 6.5%. The material was ileal tissue, obtained at autopsy. Every receptor here comes from a male patient aged 35 to 75 with steroid-refractory graft-versus-host disease after an allogeneic stem cell transplant. T cells may partly derive from the graft donor. The CDR3 runs from the conserved cysteine through the conserved F or W. D genes are given only for firm matches.

D gene: NA; J gene: TRBJ1-6; V gene: TRBV9; CDR3 protein: CASSPHRDNSPLHF
D gene: TRBD1; J gene: TRBJ2-7; V gene: TRBV5-8; CDR3 protein: CASSFGTGPYEQYF
D gene: TRBD1; J gene: TRBJ2-7; V gene: TRBV24-1; CDR3 protein: CATRADTGATPYEQYF
D gene: TRBD2; J gene: TRBJ2-2; V gene: TRBV6-2/TRBV6-3; CDR3 protein: CASSYGTSGIGELFF
D gene: NA; J gene: TRBJ2-3; V gene: TRBV3-1/TRBV3-2; CDR3 protein: CASSAKIPVMQDTQYF
D gene: NA; J gene: TRBJ1-2; V gene: TRBV19; CDR3 protein: CASSAHRDNNYGYTF
D gene: TRBD2; J gene: TRBJ2-3; V gene: TRBV7-2; CDR3 protein: CASSLVAGSGDTQYF
D gene: NA; J gene: TRBJ2-7; V gene: TRBV30; CDR3 protein: CAWSVQAAQYF
D gene: TRBD2; J gene: TRBJ2-1; V gene: TRBV11-3; CDR3 protein: CASSPKLAGAYNEQFF
D gene: NA; J gene: TRBJ2-7; V gene: TRBV6-2/TRBV6-3; CDR3 protein: CASSYAGGKVEQYF
D gene: TRBD2; J gene: TRBJ2-5; V gene: TRBV9; CDR3 protein: CASSVDSGGGGETQYF